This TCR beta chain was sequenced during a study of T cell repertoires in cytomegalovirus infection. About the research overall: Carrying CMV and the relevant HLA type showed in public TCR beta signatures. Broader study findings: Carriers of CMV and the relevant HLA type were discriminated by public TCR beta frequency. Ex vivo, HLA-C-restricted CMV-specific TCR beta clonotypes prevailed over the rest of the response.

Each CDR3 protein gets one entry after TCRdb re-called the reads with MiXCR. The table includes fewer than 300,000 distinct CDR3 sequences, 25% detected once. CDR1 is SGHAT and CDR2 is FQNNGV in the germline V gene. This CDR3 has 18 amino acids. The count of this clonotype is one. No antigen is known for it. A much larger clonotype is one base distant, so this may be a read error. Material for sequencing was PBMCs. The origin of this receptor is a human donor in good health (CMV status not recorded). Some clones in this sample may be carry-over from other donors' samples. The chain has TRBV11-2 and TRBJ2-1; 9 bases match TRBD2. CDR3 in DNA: TGTGCCAGCAGCTTAGAGGGGCGGGAGGGCATAGCACGCAATGGGCAGTTCTTC. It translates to CASSLEGREGIARNGQFF.